The 31 T cell receptor beta chains reported below all come from one sample, sequenced in a study of T cells after yellow fever vaccination (dated 2019 in TCRdb). The library was prepared using 5' RACE. The sample was run on an Illumina HiSeq 2500. The public reads were reanalyzed by TCRdb: fastp trimming at Q25, MiXCR alignment, in-frame beta chains only. Records with the same CDR3 protein are collapsed into one entry carrying the most frequent genes and DNA. The sample table records just under 600,000 distinct CDR3 sequences; approximately 12% of these occur just once. The leading ten clones occupy around 15% of the sample. The treatment or condition label on this specimen signifies: live attenuated yellow fever vaccine strain. Sequences were derived from PBMCs, sampled on the day of the yellow fever booster vaccination. The receptor set was obtained from a man aged 25-45 years who received the YFV17D yellow fever vaccine.

Only a few counts were recorded for this clonotype. J is TRBJ2-5 and V is TRBV29-1, with no clear D. The V gene's germline CDR1 is SQVTM and CDR2 ANQGSEA. The CDR3 has 14 residues. Between the trimmed V and J ends, which lost 7 bases and 5 bases, there was a span of 20 bases. CDR3 in amino acids: CSGLTRIPGETQYF. In DNA, the CDR3 is TGCAGCGGCCTGACACGTATTCCTGGGGAGACCCAGTACTTC.

This chain links TRBV7-3 with TRBJ2-2; TRBD2 matches at 11 bases. Germline V CDR1 and CDR2: SGHTA, FQGTGA. Trimming at V came to 1 base and at J to 5 bases, leaving 9 bases not matched to a gene. The CDR3 has 18 amino acids. CDR3: CASSLRPGLAGPTGELFF. The CDR3 DNA reads as TGTGCCAGCAGCTTAAGGCCTGGACTAGCGGGCCCGACCGGGGAGCTGTTTTTT. Full variable domain (remainder filled in from reference TRBV7-3 and TRBJ2-2): GAGVSQTPSNKVTEKGKYVELRCDPISGHTALYWYRQSLGQGPEFLIYFQGTGAADDSGLPNDRFFAVRPEGSVSTLKIQRTERGDSAVYLCASSLRPGLAGPTGELFFGEGSRLTVL.

The chain employs TRBV7-2 and TRBJ2-3; D might be TRBD1 (6 bases). Trimming pared 2 bases from V and 5 bases from J, leaving 8 bases between. The CDR3 is 13 residues long. Germline assignment: CDR1 SGHTA and CDR2 FQGNSA. CDR3 sequence reads: CASSLIQGDTQYF. As DNA, the CDR3 is TGTGCCAGCAGCTTAATACAGGGAGATACGCAGTATTTT.

This clonotype was picked up a small number of times. The gene calls are TRBV10-3 and TRBJ2-7; D may correspond to TRBD1 or TRBD2 (5 bases each). V lost 0 bases and J lost 3, with 9 bases in between. The CDR3 length is 14 residues. CDR1 and CDR2 from the germline V gene are ENHRY and SYGVKD. CDR3: CAISESSGGYEQYF. In DNA, the CDR3 is TGTGCCATCAGTGAGTCGTCTGGGGGCTACGAGCAGTACTTC.

This clonotype appeared a few times. V gene TRBV7-2 combines with J gene TRBJ1-1; tentative D call: TRBD1 (5 bases). The CDR3 sequence is 13 residues long. Germline CDR1 is SGHTA and CDR2 is FQGNSA. The V and J ends lost 5 bases and 2 bases respectively, with 9 bases between them. The CDR3 region has the DNA TGTGCCAGCAGCGCCGACAGAAACACTGAAGCTTTCTTT. This sequence encodes CASSADRNTEAFF.

This clonotype was detected a few times. The rearrangement uses TRBV5-6 and TRBJ1-2; D is undetermined. V shed 0 bases and J shed 5 bases, with 8 bases lying between them. CDR1 SGHDT and CDR2 YYEEEE come from the germline V gene. CDR3 length: 13 amino acids. The CDR3 coding sequence is TGTGCCAGCAGCTTGGGGCGGATGTATGGCTACACCTTC. It yields the protein CASSLGRMYGYTF. The full variable domain, its missing parts supplied by reference TRBV5-6 and TRBJ1-2, is DAGVTQSPTHLIKTRGQQVTLRCSPKSGHDTVSWYQQALGQGPQFIFQYYEEEERQRGNFPDRFSGHQFPNYSSELNVNALLLGDSALYLCASSLGRMYGYTFGSGTRLTVV.

CDR3 nucleotides: TGTGCCAGCAGCCTGGGACAGGGGGGATCATGGCGAGAGACCCAGTACTTC. Translation gives CASSLGQGGSWRETQYF. The V call is TRBV6-2 or TRBV6-3, the J call TRBJ2-5; 11 positions agree with TRBD1. The V gene's germline CDR1 is MNHEY and CDR2 SVGEGT. The CDR3 has 17 residues. J was trimmed by 4 bases and V by 6 bases; bases with no gene match: 13.

This chain uses TRBV29-1 with TRBJ2-5, with 8 bases that match TRBD2. The CDR3 is 13 residues long. The V gene end was trimmed by 6 bases and the J gene end by 5 bases; junction bases not matched to a gene: 8. Germline loops: CDR1 SQVTM, CDR2 ANQGSEA. CDR3 DNA: TGCAGCGTCCCGGGAGGGCCGGGGGAGACCCAGTACTTC. Translating it yields CSVPGGPGETQYF.

V usage is TRBV6-1 and J usage is TRBJ2-6; D unclear. The CDR3 consists of 17 residues. V lost 6 bases and J lost 0, with 15 bases in between. The germline CDR1 and CDR2 sequences are MNHNS and SASEGT. The CDR3 loop is CASSDRPFNSGANVLTF. As DNA, the CDR3 is TGTGCCAGCAGCGATCGGCCCTTCAACTCTGGGGCCAACGTCCTGACTTTC.

A few counts support this clonotype. The chain has TRBV27 and TRBJ2-1, with a tentative D call TRBD2 (5 bases). CDR1 MNHEY and CDR2 SMNVEV come from the germline V gene (reference sequence). This CDR3 is 14 amino acids long. The V end lost 3 bases, the J end lost 3 bases, and 9 bases lay between the germline ends. The CDR3, as DNA: TGTGCCAGCAGTTTGCTACGGGACTACAATGAGCAGTTCTTC. This sequence encodes CASSLLRDYNEQFF.

This clonotype has only a few counts. The V call is TRBV5-1, the J call TRBJ1-4, with 8 bases fitting TRBD1. V was clipped by 0 bases and J by 0 bases; unmatched bases: 16. The CDR3 extends over 21 amino acids. Per the germline V gene, CDR1 is SGHRS and CDR2 is YFSETQ. The CDR3 bases are TGCGCCAGCAGCTTGGGCAATCCCGGGACAGGCTACTTCGCAACTAATGAAAAACTGTTTTTT. Amino acids: CASSLGNPGTGYFATNEKLFF.

This clonotype came up a few times. The V call is TRBV10-3, the J call TRBJ1-3; D unclear. Germline loops: CDR1 ENHRY, CDR2 SYGVKD. The CDR3 contains 16 residues. Trimming shortened V by 6 bases and J by 0 bases, and 15 bases separated the two germline ends. Written as DNA, the CDR3 is TGTGCCATCAGAGATCTCGGGTCTAGCTCTGGAAACACCATATATTTT. It encodes CAIRDLGSSSGNTIYF.

The gene calls are TRBV4-3 and TRBJ2-3, with 8 bases identical to TRBD2. Germline-derived CDR1 and CDR2 are LGHNA and YSLEER. After removal of 1 base from V and 4 bases from J, the junction contained 10 bases not matched to a gene. This CDR3 is built from 17 residues. CDR3: CASSQAYGRAPPDTQYF. CDR3 coding DNA: TGCGCCAGCAGCCAAGCATACGGGAGGGCCCCTCCAGATACGCAGTATTTT.

The table lists this clonotype with a few counts. V is TRBV29-1 and J is TRBJ1-2; maybe TRBD1 (6 bases). Trimming removed 8 bases at V and 1 base at J, with 20 bases between. The length of the CDR3 is 15 residues. The germline gives CDR1 SQVTM, CDR2 ANQGSEA. The CDR3 DNA reads TGCAGCACAAGTTATGTGGGGGCCTTTAACTATGGCTACACCTTC. Translated, it gives CSTSYVGAFNYGYTF.

The chain employs TRBV4-1 and TRBJ2-1; 14 bases line up with TRBD2. V lost 3 bases and J lost 0; bases outside the gene matches: 13. Germline V lookup: CDR1 MGHRA, CDR2 YSYEKL. This CDR3 comprises 21 residues. In DNA form, the CDR3 reads TGCGCCAGCAGCCAGAGCCTCGGGACTAGCGGGGGCCTGAGCTCCTACAATGAGCAGTTCTTC. Its translation is CASSQSLGTSGGLSSYNEQFF.

The rearrangement uses TRBV15 and TRBJ2-1, with TRBD2 identical over 10 bases. The CDR3 totals 14 residues. CDR1 and CDR2 (germline): LNHNV, YYDKDF (reference sequence). The V and J ends lost 0 bases and 8 bases, in that order; junction bases with no gene match: 1. The CDR3 DNA follows: TGTGCCACCAGCAGAGAACTAGCGGGGCATGAGCAGTTCTTC. Amino acid sequence: CATSRELAGHEQFF.

The V gene is TRBV15, the J gene TRBJ2-7; 7 bases fit TRBD2. The CDR3 loop spans 17 amino acids. V dropped 1 base and J dropped 3; count of bases not matched to a gene: 12. CDR1 is LNHNV, CDR2 YYDKDF, per germline (reference sequence). The CDR3 DNA sequence: TGTGCCACCAGCAGAGGACTAGCCAGAGAAGAAAACTACGAGCAGTACTTC. This codes for CATSRGLAREENYEQYF.

The V and J genes are TRBV5-1 and TRBJ2-3; maybe TRBD2 (6 bases). This CDR3 is 16 amino acids long. Trimming stripped 3 bases from V and 1 base from J, with 15 bases between. Germline V gene data show CDR1 as SGHRS and CDR2 as YFSETQ. The DNA for the CDR3 is TGCGCCAGCAGCTGGAAGGAGCGGGCGGGCACAGATACGCAGTATTTT. Protein product: CASSWKERAGTDTQYF.

This chain's CDR3 is CASSLGTPRVLFF. CDR3 bases: TGTGCCAGCAGTCTCGGGACTCCCAGGGTGCTGTTTTTT. This sequence joins TRBV12-3 or TRBV12-4 and TRBJ2-2, with a tentative D call TRBD2 (6 bases). The CDR3 extends over 13 amino acids. Deletions cut 5 bases from V and 13 bases from J, with 17 bases between.

This chain joins TRBV7-2 and TRBJ1-1; D is undetermined. V was clipped by 5 bases and J by 7 bases, with 14 bases between them. Germline CDR1 is SGHTA and CDR2 is FQGNSA. The CDR3 consists of 13 residues. CDR3 protein: CASSNGAGIEAFF. CDR3 DNA: TGTGCCAGCAGCAATGGTGCAGGCATTGAAGCTTTCTTT.

This clonotype was recorded at least ten times. This rearrangement joins TRBV7-9 to TRBJ1-2; 8 bases are a match to TRBD1. The CDR3 has 14 residues. J lost 6 bases, V lost 5 bases, and 8 bases had no gene match. Germline V CDR1 and CDR2: SEHNR, FQNEAQ (reference sequence). The CDR3 is CASSLGQGQNGYTF. The DNA for the CDR3 is TGTGCCAGCAGCCTCGGACAGGGACAAAATGGCTACACCTTC.

V usage is TRBV4-2 and J usage is TRBJ2-1; D might be TRBD2 (5 bases). Looked up from germline, CDR1 is LGHNA and CDR2 is YNFKEQ. The V end lost 4 bases, the J end lost 5 bases, and 15 bases lay between the germline ends. This CDR3 is built from 15 residues. The DNA for the CDR3 is TGTGCCAGCAGCCCCCGAGGGCTAATGAACAATGAGCAGTTCTTC. Protein sequence: CASSPRGLMNNEQFF.

The rearrangement joins TRBV4-2 to TRBJ1-2; D possibly corresponds to TRBD1 (6 bases). This CDR3 is built from 15 residues. V was shortened by 0 bases and J by 8 bases, with 16 bases between the two germline ends. Germline V gene data show CDR1 as LGHNA and CDR2 as YNFKEQ. The CDR3 loop is CASSQDSHSGTGYTF. In DNA form, the CDR3 reads TGTGCCAGCAGCCAAGACAGCCACTCTGGGACAGGCTACACCTTC.

In its sample, this clonotype was seen many times. The chain couples TRBV20-1 to TRBJ2-5; 7 nucleotides match TRBD2. The CDR3 contains 14 residues. The ends lost 0 bases at V and 4 bases at J; junction bases unmatched: 5. Germline V gene lookup returns CDR1 DFQATT and CDR2 SNEGSKA (reference sequence). The CDR3 is CSARDRGGRETQYF. Here the CDR3 DNA reads TGCAGTGCTAGAGATCGGGGCGGGAGAGAGACCCAGTACTTC.

The chain links TRBV20-1 to TRBJ2-1; D may be TRBD2 (6 bases). Germline V CDR1 and CDR2: DFQATT, SNEGSKA (reference sequence). V lost 3 bases and J lost 6, with 15 bases in between. This CDR3 spans 14 amino acids. CDR3 amino acids: CSARPLALGNEQFF. The CDR3 region has the DNA TGCAGTGCTAGGCCACTAGCTCTGGGCAATGAGCAGTTCTTC.

The chain is built from TRBV29-1 and TRBJ1-4; no firm D call. The V and J ends lost 4 bases and 6 bases respectively, with 12 bases between them. CDR1 is SQVTM, CDR2 ANQGSEA, per germline. This CDR3 is built from 13 residues. The CDR3 DNA is TGCAGCGTTGGGTCCTTCCTCGATGAAAAACTGTTTTTT. It yields the protein CSVGSFLDEKLFF.

V usage is TRBV18 and J usage is TRBJ1-5, with TRBD1 as a possible D gene (6 bases). From germline, CDR1 is KGHSH and CDR2 LQKENI. The germline V and J ends were trimmed by 3 bases and 0 bases, with 9 bases remaining between them. The CDR3 runs 15 residues. CDR3 in DNA: TGTGCCAGCTCACCTCGGACAGATAGCAATCAGCCCCAGCATTTT. Amino acid sequence: CASSPRTDSNQPQHF.

There are a few counts of this clonotype. The chain carries TRBV7-6 and TRBJ2-3, with D perhaps TRBD1 or TRBD2 (5 bases each). CDR1 is SGHVS and CDR2 is FNYEAQ in the germline V gene. Trimming removed 5 bases at V and 2 bases at J, with 11 bases between. This CDR3 has 14 residues. The CDR3 region is CASSRLGTTDTQYF. CDR3 DNA sequence: TGTGCCAGCAGCCGGCTCGGGACCACAGATACGCAGTATTTT.

This clonotype was detected a few times. The chain carries TRBV23-1 and TRBJ2-3, with D possibly being TRBD2 (6 bases). TRBV23-1 is sorted into the ORF group, with uncertain function. V shed 2 bases and J shed 2 bases, with 17 bases lying between them. This CDR3 comprises 17 residues. The CDR3 region is CASSQARLATTTDTQYF. CDR3 nucleotides: TGCGCCAGCAGTCAAGCGCGGCTAGCGACTACCACAGATACGCAGTATTTT.

The rearrangement links TRBV20-1 to TRBJ2-1, with D perhaps TRBD1 or TRBD2 (5 bases each). This CDR3 spans 13 amino acids. V lost 0 bases and J 9 bases, leaving 12 bases between the germline ends. Germline V CDR1 and CDR2: DFQATT, SNEGSKA (reference sequence). CDR3 amino acids: CSARDSARGEQFF. DNA for the CDR3: TGCAGTGCTAGAGATTCGGCGAGGGGTGAGCAGTTCTTC.

J is TRBJ2-3 and V is TRBV10-1; the D is unclear. Trimming stripped 2 bases from V and 8 bases from J, with 17 bases between. There are 15 residues in the CDR3. From germline, CDR1 is WNHNN and CDR2 SYGVQD (reference sequence). The DNA of the CDR3 is TGCGCCAGCAGTGAGAGACCGGGTAAAGGTGGTACGCAGTATTTT. As protein: CASSERPGKGGTQYF.